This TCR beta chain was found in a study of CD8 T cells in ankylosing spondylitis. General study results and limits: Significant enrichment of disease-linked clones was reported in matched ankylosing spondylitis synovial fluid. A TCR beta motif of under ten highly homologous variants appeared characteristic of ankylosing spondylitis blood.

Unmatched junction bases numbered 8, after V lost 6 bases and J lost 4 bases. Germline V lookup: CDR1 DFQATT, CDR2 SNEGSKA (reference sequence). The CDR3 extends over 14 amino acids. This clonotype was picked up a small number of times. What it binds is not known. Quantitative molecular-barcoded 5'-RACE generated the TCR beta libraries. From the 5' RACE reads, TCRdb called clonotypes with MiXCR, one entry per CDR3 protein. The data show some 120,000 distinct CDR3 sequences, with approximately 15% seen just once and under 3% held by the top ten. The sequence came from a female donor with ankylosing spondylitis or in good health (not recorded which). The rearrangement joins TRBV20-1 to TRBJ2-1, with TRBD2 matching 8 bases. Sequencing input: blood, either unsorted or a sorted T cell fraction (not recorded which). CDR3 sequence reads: CSAPPGGGYNEQFF. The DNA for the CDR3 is TGCAGTGCACCCCCTGGCGGGGGGTACAATGAGCAGTTCTTC.